Below are 5 T cell receptor beta chains sequenced from a single sample in a study of blood T cell repertoires in COVID-19 (dated by TCRdb to 2018 to 2020). To prepare the library, the immunoSEQ multiplex PCR assay was applied. The immuneACCESS repertoire file appears here via TCRdb, limited to in-frame rearrangements. These files lack a portion of the clones; in checked studies, under half of the deficit traces to unresolved V genes, and the cause of the others is not known. For this sample the table gives 30,000 to 40,000 clones, of which over 75% were detected only once. Approximately 18% of the sample lies in the top ten. The sample comprised peripheral blood. The origin of the receptors is an older woman with active COVID-19.

The genes are TRBV9 and TRBJ2-7; D is undetermined. Germline V gene data show CDR1 as SGDLS and CDR2 as YYNGEE. Trimming pared 0 bases from V and 2 bases from J, leaving 9 bases between. This CDR3 comprises 14 residues. The CDR3 here is CASSVGASAYEQYF. CDR3 bases: TGTGCCAGCAGCGTAGGGGCTTCCGCCTACGAGCAGTACTTC.

The sample holds a few counts of this clone. The gene calls are TRBV18 and TRBJ2-1; 13 nucleotides line up with TRBD2. V gave up 1 base and J gave up 8 bases; unmatched junction bases: 8. The CDR3 is 17 residues long. Germline V gene sequence: CDR1 KGHSH, CDR2 LQKENI. The CDR3 nucleotides read TGTGCCAGCTCACCACAACTAGCGGGAGGGTCGGGACATGAGCAGTTCTTC. Encoded protein: CASSPQLAGGSGHEQFF. Drawing the rest from reference TRBV18 and TRBJ2-1, the complete variable domain is NAGVMQNPRHLVRRRGQEARLRCSPMKGHSHVYWYRQLPEEGLKFMVYLQKENIIDESGMPKERFSAEFPKEGPSILRIQQVVRGDSAAYFCASSPQLAGGSGHEQFFGPGTRLTVL.

This rearrangement joins TRBV10-3 to TRBJ1-3, with 7 positions matching TRBD1. The germline gives CDR1 ENHRY, CDR2 SYGVKD. Unmatched junction bases numbered 3, after V lost 10 bases and J lost 3 bases. CDR3 length: 12 residues. In DNA, the CDR3 is TGTGCCACTGGGACAGATGGAAACACCATATATTTT. It translates to CATGTDGNTIYF.

The rearrangement links TRBV18 to TRBJ2-3; 15 positions agree with TRBD2. The V gene end was trimmed by 0 bases and the J gene end by 6 bases; junction bases not matched to a gene: 4. The CDR3 has 17 amino acids. Germline V lookup: CDR1 KGHSH, CDR2 LQKENI. The CDR3 loop is CASSPPGLAGGLDTQYF. The CDR3 DNA reads as TGTGCCAGCTCACCACCCGGACTAGCGGGGGGGCTGGATACGCAGTATTTT.

V and J are TRBV19 and TRBJ1-1, with TRBD1 matching 7 bases. CDR3 size: 14 residues. Germline loops: CDR1 LNHDA, CDR2 SQIVND (reference sequence). The J segment lost 1 base and the V segment lost 4 bases, leaving 3 bases of the junction unmatched. The CDR3 DNA sequence: TGTGCCAGTAGTAACCACAGGGGGAACACTGAAGCTTTCTTT. Translating gives CASSNHRGNTEAFF.